A selection of T cell receptor beta chains follows, all from one sample in a study of regulatory T cells in long-lasting Graves disease. MiXCR, run by TCRdb on the multiplex PCR reads, gives a single entry per CDR3 protein. The table shows over 450,000 distinct CDR3 sequences, with roughly 21% occurring only once. This specimen consisted of peripheral blood mononuclear cells (PBMCs), obtained when the disease was refractory, from a patient treated with antithyroid drugs. The receptors here all came from a female donor with Graves disease. CDR3s include the opening cysteine and the closing phenylalanine or tryptophan. Fields, in order: clone size, V gene, J gene, D gene, CDR3 protein, CDR3 DNA. The D gene is left open where the match is weak. Size is omitted from some rows. Given values are once, few, many or a class for expanded clones.

clone size: many
V gene: TRBV20-1
J gene: TRBJ2-5
D gene: TRBD2
CDR3 protein: CSAAGGETQYF
CDR3 DNA: TGCAGTGCGGCGGGGGGGGAGACCCAGTACTTC

clone size: many
V gene: TRBV2
J gene: TRBJ1-2
D gene: -
CDR3 protein: CASSEAFDGYGYTF
CDR3 DNA: TGTGCCAGCAGTGAAGCGTTCGACGGCTATGGCTACACCTTC

clone size: -
V gene: TRBV29-1
J gene: TRBJ2-3
D gene: TRBD2
CDR3 protein: CSATGLATDTQYF
CDR3 DNA: TGCAGCGCTACCGGACTAGCGACCGATACGCAGTATTTT

clone size: -
V gene: TRBV29-1
J gene: TRBJ2-2
D gene: TRBD1
CDR3 protein: CSVTKGASDGELFF
CDR3 DNA: TGCAGCGTAACGAAGGGGGCTTCTGACGGGGAGCTGTTTTTT

clone size: many
V gene: TRBV12-5
J gene: TRBJ2-7
D gene: TRBD2
CDR3 protein: CASGSGLAAYYEQYF
CDR3 DNA: TGTGCTAGTGGTTCCGGACTAGCGGCTTACTACGAGCAGTACTTC

clone size: many
V gene: TRBV28
J gene: TRBJ1-2
D gene: -
CDR3 protein: CASSFPGQNYGYTF
CDR3 DNA: TGTGCCAGCAGTTTCCCCGGACAGAACTATGGCTACACCTTC

clone size: -
V gene: TRBV7-9
J gene: TRBJ2-7
D gene: TRBD1
CDR3 protein: CASSLAQGQIYEQYF
CDR3 DNA: TGTGCCAGCAGCTTAGCGCAGGGACAGATCTACGAGCAGTACTTC

clone size: -
V gene: TRBV4-1
J gene: TRBJ1-2
D gene: -
CDR3 protein: CASSQDGGRLARGYTF
CDR3 DNA: TGCGCCAGCAGCCAAGACGGCGGCAGATTAGCACGCGGCTACACCTTC

clone size: -
V gene: TRBV5-4
J gene: TRBJ1-2
D gene: TRBD1
CDR3 protein: CASSPMDRGYGYTF
CDR3 DNA: TGTGCCAGCAGCCCCATGGACAGGGGTTATGGCTACACCTTC

clone size: -
V gene: TRBV24-1
J gene: TRBJ2-1
D gene: TRBD2
CDR3 protein: CATSGIGGGATYNEQFF
CDR3 DNA: TGTGCCACCAGTGGGATCGGCGGGGGGGCCACCTACAATGAGCAGTTCTTC

clone size: many
V gene: TRBV28
J gene: TRBJ1-2
D gene: TRBD1
CDR3 protein: CASSLSYGTGTNYGYTF
CDR3 DNA: TGTGCCAGCAGTCTATCATACGGGACAGGAACAAACTATGGCTACACCTTC

clone size: few
V gene: TRBV11-2
J gene: TRBJ2-5
D gene: -
CDR3 protein: CASSPGNQEAQYF
CDR3 DNA: TGTGCCAGCAGCCCAGGGAACCAAGAGGCCCAGTACTTC

clone size: -
V gene: TRBV3-1
J gene: TRBJ2-5
D gene: TRBD2
CDR3 protein: CASSHGLAGYQETQYF
CDR3 DNA: TGTGCCAGCAGCCATGGACTAGCGGGGTACCAAGAGACCCAGTACTTC

clone size: few
V gene: TRBV12-3/TRBV12-4
J gene: TRBJ1-2
D gene: TRBD1
CDR3 protein: CASSIDRVRYGGYTF
CDR3 DNA: TGTGCCAGCAGTATTGACAGGGTCCGCTATGGAGGCTACACCTTC

clone size: few
V gene: TRBV20-1
J gene: TRBJ2-1
D gene: -
CDR3 protein: CSAGVLGSYNEQFF
CDR3 DNA: TGCAGTGCAGGGGTGTTGGGGTCCTACAATGAGCAGTTCTTC

clone size: many
V gene: TRBV19
J gene: TRBJ1-2
D gene: -
CDR3 protein: CASSPGTDGYTF
CDR3 DNA: TGTGCCAGTAGCCCCGGGACGGATGGCTACACCTTC

clone size: -
V gene: TRBV14
J gene: TRBJ2-4
D gene: -
CDR3 protein: CASSLGSLQYF
CDR3 DNA: TGTGCCAGCAGCCTTGGATCCCTACAGTACTTC

clone size: -
V gene: TRBV30
J gene: TRBJ1-2
D gene: TRBD1
CDR3 protein: CAWTSGTGVLGGYTF
CDR3 DNA: TGTGCCTGGACCTCCGGGACAGGGGTTCTGGGTGGCTACACCTTC

clone size: many
V gene: TRBV28
J gene: TRBJ2-7
D gene: TRBD1
CDR3 protein: CASSEPGQTYEQYF
CDR3 DNA: TGTGCCAGCAGTGAACCGGGACAGACCTACGAGCAGTACTTC

clone size: many
V gene: TRBV6-1
J gene: TRBJ2-7
D gene: TRBD1
CDR3 protein: CASSTPAGQGHEQYF
CDR3 DNA: TGTGCCAGCAGTACCCCCGCGGGACAGGGGCACGAGCAGTACTTC

clone size: -
V gene: TRBV29-1
J gene: TRBJ2-3
D gene: TRBD2
CDR3 protein: CSVRPSTSGGVVVNTDTQYF
CDR3 DNA: TGCAGCGTTCGGCCCTCTACTAGCGGAGGCGTCGTCGTCAACACAGATACGCAGTATTTT

clone size: many
V gene: TRBV28
J gene: TRBJ1-1
D gene: -
CDR3 protein: CASSLPYIGRNTEAFF
CDR3 DNA: TGTGCCAGCAGTTTACCGTACATAGGGCGTAACACTGAAGCTTTCTTT

clone size: -
V gene: TRBV6-5
J gene: TRBJ2-7
D gene: -
CDR3 protein: CASSYYDRSEQYF
CDR3 DNA: TGTGCCAGCAGTTATTATGACAGAAGCGAGCAGTACTTC

clone size: few
V gene: TRBV7-6
J gene: TRBJ2-7
D gene: -
CDR3 protein: CASSFGVAYEQYF
CDR3 DNA: TGTGCCAGCAGCTTCGGTGTAGCCTACGAGCAGTACTTC

clone size: many
V gene: TRBV11-3
J gene: TRBJ1-3
D gene: -
CDR3 protein: CASSFGGGSGNTIYF
CDR3 DNA: TGTGCCAGCAGCTTCGGCGGAGGCTCTGGAAACACCATATATTTT

clone size: many
V gene: TRBV6-5
J gene: TRBJ1-1
D gene: -
CDR3 protein: CASSYSMNTVNTEAFF
CDR3 DNA: TGTGCCAGCAGTTACTCGATGAACACAGTGAACACTGAAGCTTTCTTT

clone size: many
V gene: TRBV7-2
J gene: TRBJ2-7
D gene: TRBD1
CDR3 protein: CASSPAGTGSSYEQYF
CDR3 DNA: TGTGCCAGCAGCCCAGCCGGGACAGGGAGCTCCTACGAGCAGTACTTC

clone size: -
V gene: TRBV20-1
J gene: TRBJ2-3
D gene: TRBD2
CDR3 protein: CSARSDSVGTSGRDTQYF
CDR3 DNA: TGCAGTGCAAGGTCTGATAGCGTTGGGACTAGCGGGCGAGATACGCAGTATTTT

clone size: -
V gene: TRBV7-9
J gene: TRBJ1-1
D gene: -
CDR3 protein: CASSLIATLAEAFF
CDR3 DNA: TGTGCCAGCAGCTTAATTGCCACCCTCGCTGAAGCTTTCTTT

clone size: many
V gene: TRBV3-1
J gene: TRBJ1-4
D gene: -
CDR3 protein: CASSEGEKLFF
CDR3 DNA: TGTGCCAGCAGTGAAGGTGAAAAACTGTTTTTT

clone size: many
V gene: TRBV29-1
J gene: TRBJ1-2
D gene: TRBD1
CDR3 protein: CSVTGAWDYGYTF
CDR3 DNA: TGCAGCGTGACAGGGGCCTGGGACTATGGCTACACCTTC

clone size: -
V gene: TRBV15
J gene: TRBJ2-5
D gene: -
CDR3 protein: CATSRDKTQETQYF
CDR3 DNA: TGTGCCACCAGCAGAGACAAGACTCAAGAGACCCAGTACTTC

clone size: many
V gene: TRBV12-3/TRBV12-4
J gene: TRBJ2-2
D gene: -
CDR3 protein: CASSLGFGSGELFF
CDR3 DNA: TGTGCCAGCAGTTTAGGATTCGGATCCGGGGAGCTGTTTTTT

clone size: few
V gene: TRBV5-1
J gene: TRBJ2-5
D gene: TRBD2
CDR3 protein: CASSSSPLAAQETQYF
CDR3 DNA: TGCGCCAGCAGCTCCTCCCCCCTAGCGGCACAAGAGACCCAGTACTTC

clone size: many
V gene: TRBV9
J gene: TRBJ2-7
D gene: -
CDR3 protein: CASSVGGSPYEQYF
CDR3 DNA: TGTGCCAGCAGCGTAGGCGGCAGTCCCTACGAGCAGTACTTC

clone size: -
V gene: TRBV4-1
J gene: TRBJ2-7
D gene: -
CDR3 protein: CASSLSSGTTEQYF
CDR3 DNA: TGCGCCAGCAGCCTCAGCTCCGGGACAACCGAGCAGTACTTC

clone size: many
V gene: TRBV28
J gene: TRBJ2-5
D gene: -
CDR3 protein: CASSIFMRGQETQYF
CDR3 DNA: TGTGCCAGCAGTATCTTTATGAGGGGACAAGAGACCCAGTACTTC

clone size: many
V gene: TRBV7-2
J gene: TRBJ2-5
D gene: TRBD2
CDR3 protein: CASSWGGLASAETQYF
CDR3 DNA: TGTGCCAGCAGCTGGGGAGGACTAGCGTCGGCGGAGACCCAGTACTTC

clone size: -
V gene: TRBV7-2
J gene: TRBJ2-2
D gene: TRBD2
CDR3 protein: CASSLEFRREAGELFF
CDR3 DNA: TGTGCCAGCAGCTTAGAATTCCGGCGGGAGGCCGGGGAGCTGTTTTTT

clone size: many
V gene: TRBV2
J gene: TRBJ2-7
D gene: -
CDR3 protein: CASSDVRDSYEQYF
CDR3 DNA: TGTGCCAGCAGTGATGTCAGGGACTCCTACGAGCAGTACTTC

clone size: -
V gene: TRBV29-1
J gene: TRBJ2-5
D gene: TRBD1
CDR3 protein: CSVGTGEGTQYF
CDR3 DNA: TGCAGCGTCGGGACAGGGGAAGGGACCCAGTACTTC

clone size: many
V gene: TRBV20-1
J gene: TRBJ2-4
D gene: TRBD1
CDR3 protein: CSAHLPGDRSYIQYF
CDR3 DNA: TGCAGTGCCCACCTACCCGGGGACAGGTCTTACATTCAGTACTTC

clone size: -
V gene: TRBV12-3/TRBV12-4
J gene: TRBJ1-2
D gene: -
CDR3 protein: CASPGSGGGYTF
CDR3 DNA: TGTGCCAGCCCGGGGAGCGGCGGTGGCTACACCTTC

clone size: -
V gene: TRBV5-6
J gene: TRBJ2-5
D gene: -
CDR3 protein: CASSPPGVEGSETQYF
CDR3 DNA: TGTGCCAGCAGCCCTCCGGGAGTAGAGGGTAGCGAGACCCAGTACTTC

clone size: few
V gene: TRBV9
J gene: TRBJ2-2
D gene: TRBD1
CDR3 protein: CASSAQPTGHANTGELFF
CDR3 DNA: TGTGCCAGCAGCGCCCAACCGACAGGGCACGCGAACACCGGGGAGCTGTTTTTT

clone size: few
V gene: TRBV24-1
J gene: TRBJ2-7
D gene: TRBD2
CDR3 protein: CATSETGTTSDEQYF
CDR3 DNA: TGTGCCACCAGTGAGACCGGGACCACTAGCGACGAGCAGTACTTC

clone size: -
V gene: TRBV5-1
J gene: TRBJ1-1
D gene: -
CDR3 protein: CASSLGDINTEALF
CDR3 DNA: TGCGCCAGCAGCTTGGGAGACATAAACACTGAAGCTCTCTTT

clone size: many
V gene: TRBV3-1
J gene: TRBJ1-1
D gene: -
CDR3 protein: CASSLTGTHRNTEAFF
CDR3 DNA: TGTGCCAGCAGCCTTACCGGGACACATCGTAACACTGAAGCTTTCTTT

clone size: many
V gene: TRBV12-3/TRBV12-4
J gene: TRBJ2-7
D gene: TRBD1
CDR3 protein: CASSTPGQGTYEQYF
CDR3 DNA: TGTGCCAGCAGTACACCGGGACAGGGTACCTACGAGCAGTACTTC

clone size: -
V gene: TRBV28
J gene: TRBJ2-7
D gene: -
CDR3 protein: CASLGQLEQYF
CDR3 DNA: TGTGCCAGCCTAGGACAGCTCGAGCAGTACTTC